This TCR beta chain was sequenced for a study of technical replicates of blood from a handful of donors (dated by TCRdb to about 2017). The junction shows trimming of 8 bases on V and 2 bases on J, and the gene matches do not reach 9 bases of it. The CDR3 numbers 15 residues from cysteine through phenylalanine. The entry retains the CDR3 DNA only, 45 bases that are in frame from base 1. The CDR1 and CDR2 encoded by the germline V gene are SNHLY and FYNNEI. The library was made by the immunoSEQ multiplex PCR assay. TCRdb stores this immuneACCESS table with in-frame sequences only. Part of the clones is absent; in the studies checked, under half of the shortfall reflects unresolved V genes, and no reason is known for the rest. The sample table holds over 50,000 clones, of which more than 75% were seen once. Roughly 5% of the sample is in the top ten clones. Details on this clone: There is no known antigen for this receptor. Base quality data are lacking; no much larger clone is found one base away.

The receptor was isolated from a human donor in good health. Some clones in this sample may be carry-over from other donors' samples. Sequencing was carried out using PBMCs. The rearrangement combines TRBV2 with TRBJ2-3; 8 bases in the middle match TRBD2. The CDR3 in this case is CASGAGGLDTDTQYF. The sequenced DNA is TGTGCCAGCGGGGCGGGGGGACTAGACACAGATACGCAGTATTTT.